Listed here are 24 T cell receptor beta chains from one sample, sequenced in a study of monozygotic twins with cystic fibrosis. The protocol was immunoSEQ multiplex PCR, while the TCRdb copy is restricted to in-frame clones and leaves out a portion. Of tens of thousands of clones listed, roughly 84% are singletons. Sequencing used blood. The receptors originated from a girl aged 2 to 9 with cystic fibrosis.

This sequence joins TRBV18 and TRBJ1-3, with 8 bases matching TRBD1. The CDR3 covers 17 residues. The junction had 9 bases not matched to a gene; V was cut back by 0 bases and J by 5 bases. Germline assignment: CDR1 KGHSH and CDR2 LQKENI. CDR3 nucleotides: TGTGCCAGCTCACCACCGAGAGCAGGGGGCAGAAGAAACACCATATATTTT. Its protein is CASSPPRAGGRRNTIYF.

V and J are TRBV5-4 and TRBJ2-5; unclear D gene. This CDR3 region has 13 residues. Germline V gives CDR1 SGHNT, CDR2 YYREEE (reference sequence). Trimming left V 0 bases short and J 1 base short, with 4 bases between. The CDR3 sequence is CASSLATQETQYF. The CDR3 bases are TGTGCCAGCAGCTTGGCCACCCAAGAGACCCAGTACTTC. Combining the CDR3 with reference TRBV5-4 and TRBJ2-5 gives the whole variable domain ETGVTQSPTHLIKTRGQQVTLRCSSQSGHNTVSWYQQALGQGPQFIFQYYREEENGRGNFPPRFSGLQFPNYSSELNVNALELDDSALYLCASSLATQETQYFGPGTRLLVL.

The rearrangement links TRBV29-1 to TRBJ2-7, with 7 bases aligning to TRBD1. The CDR3 has 13 amino acids. Germline lookup yields CDR1 SQVTM and CDR2 ANQGSEA. Trimming at V came to 7 bases and at J to 1 base, leaving 7 bases not matched to a gene. The CDR3 DNA follows: TGCAGCGCTATGACAGGGAAATCCTACGAGCAGTACTTC. Translated, it gives CSAMTGKSYEQYF.

The rearrangement uses TRBV7-2 and TRBJ2-7; D is possibly TRBD1 (5 bases). Trimming shortened V by 5 bases and J by 5 bases, and 16 bases separated the two germline ends. There are 14 residues in the CDR3. CDR1 and CDR2 from the germline V gene are SGHTA and FQGNSA. DNA for the CDR3: TGTGCCAGCAGCATAACTCCAGGGTTCGACGAGCAGTACTTC. Amino acids: CASSITPGFDEQYF.

The genes are TRBV27 and TRBJ1-1; D is perhaps TRBD1 (6 bases). The CDR3 contains 14 residues. The V end was cut by 5 bases, the J end by 3 bases, with 13 bases between. CDR1 MNHEY and CDR2 SMNVEV come from the germline V gene (reference sequence). The chain's CDR3 is CASSLGGPDTEAFF. CDR3 DNA: TGTGCCAGCAGTCTCGGGGGGCCGGACACTGAAGCTTTCTTT.

This clone was found once. V usage is TRBV30 and J usage is TRBJ2-3; D is possibly TRBD2 (6 bases). Germline V lookup: CDR1 GTSNPN, CDR2 SVGIG (reference sequence). V shed 3 bases and J shed 1 base, with 11 bases lying between them. The CDR3 sequence is 14 residues long. The CDR3 coding sequence is TGTGCCTGGAGGGGGGGTTCTGGCACAGATACGCAGTATTTT. Translated: CAWRGGSGTDTQYF.

The chain employs TRBV5-6 and TRBJ1-2; 8 bases are shared with TRBD1. In germline, CDR1 is SGHDT, CDR2 YYEEEE. The CDR3 contains 15 residues. The trim removed 2 bases at V and 0 bases at J, leaving 3 bases unmatched. The CDR3 reads CASSLQGGANYGYTF. In nucleotides, the CDR3 is TGTGCCAGCAGCTTACAGGGGGGAGCTAACTATGGCTACACCTTC.

In DNA form, the CDR3 reads TGCGCCAGCAGCTTGGCAACAGGGGGCGGGCTTGGTGAAAAACTGTTTTTT. It codes for CASSLATGGGLGEKLFF. V gene TRBV5-1 combines with J gene TRBJ1-4, with 9 bases fitting TRBD1. Germline CDR1 reads SGHRS; CDR2 reads YFSETQ. V trimming: 0 bases; J trimming: 7 bases; junction bases outside the gene matches: 10. The CDR3 consists of 17 residues.

The chain combines TRBV4-2 with TRBJ2-7; possible D gene TRBD1, 6 bases. The length of the CDR3 is 20 residues. V lost 0 bases and J 3 bases, leaving 27 bases between the germline ends. Germline CDR1 is LGHNA and CDR2 is YNFKEQ. The DNA for the CDR3 is TGTGCCAGCAGCCAAGATATAAATTGGGCAGGGGAACGGTCTAGCTACGAGCAGTACTTC. As protein: CASSQDINWAGERSSYEQYF.

The chain combines TRBV23-1 with TRBJ2-7, with unresolved D. TRBV23-1 is known as an ORF, though its function is uncertain. The CDR3 totals 15 residues. V lost 7 bases, J lost 2 bases, and 18 bases lay in between. The CDR3 here is CASTPCIYPTYEQYF. Here the CDR3 DNA reads TGCGCCAGCACCCCGTGCATCTACCCTACCTACGAGCAGTACTTC.

V usage is TRBV7-2 and J usage is TRBJ2-7, with TRBD2 matching 14 bases. V dropped 5 bases and J dropped 6; count of bases not matched to a gene: 15. The CDR3 length is 18 residues. Germline V lookup: CDR1 SGHTA, CDR2 FQGNSA. CDR3 coding DNA: TGTGCCAGCAGCACCAGGACTAGCGGGGGGTTAAAGCCTCTCGAGCAGTACTTC. It is translated as CASSTRTSGGLKPLEQYF.

The chain is built from TRBV30 and TRBJ2-1, with 8 bases lining up with TRBD1. CDR1 is GTSNPN and CDR2 is SVGIG in the germline V gene (reference sequence). This CDR3 contains 13 residues. V dropped 4 bases and J dropped 8; count of bases not matched to a gene: 7. In DNA, the CDR3 is TGTGCCTGGATACGGGACAGGTACCATGAGCAGTTCTTC. It encodes CAWIRDRYHEQFF.

The chain is built from TRBV7-3 and TRBJ1-2, with 8 bases identical to TRBD1. V gave up 3 bases and J gave up 5 bases; unmatched junction bases: 2. The CDR3 has 13 residues. Per germline, CDR1 SGHTA and CDR2 FQGTGA. In nucleotides, the CDR3 is TGTGCCAGCAGCTTCACAGGGGGGTATGGCTACACCTTC. Its translation: CASSFTGGYGYTF.

The chain uses TRBV5-1 and TRBJ1-1, with 9 bases that match TRBD1. Trimming took 2 bases from V and 6 from J; bases not matched to a gene: 8. The CDR3 extends over 15 amino acids. Germline CDR1 SGHRS, CDR2 YFSETQ. CDR3 protein: CASSFATGGRAEAFF. CDR3 sequence (DNA): TGCGCCAGCAGCTTTGCCACAGGGGGCCGGGCTGAAGCTTTCTTT.

The chain recombines TRBV9 with TRBJ2-3; no firm D call. CDR1 SGDLS and CDR2 YYNGEE come from the germline V gene. This CDR3 is built from 14 residues. With 2 bases removed from V and 2 bases from J, the gap between germline ends came to 9 bases. The CDR3 DNA sequence: TGTGCCAGCAGCGTCGTCAGTTACACAGATACGCAGTATTTT. This translates into CASSVVSYTDTQYF.

The V and J genes are TRBV30 and TRBJ1-5, with 7 bases lining up with TRBD1. V trimming: 7 bases; J trimming: 0 bases; junction bases outside the gene matches: 3. From germline, CDR1 is GTSNPN and CDR2 SVGIG (reference sequence). The CDR3 sequence is 13 residues long. The CDR3: CAYGTDSNQPQHF. For the CDR3, the DNA is TGTGCCTACGGGACAGATAGCAATCAGCCCCAGCATTTT.

This chain uses TRBV20-1 with TRBJ2-5; no reliable D call. This CDR3 region has 10 residues. Germline CDR1 and CDR2: DFQATT and SNEGSKA (reference sequence). Trimming stripped 2 bases from V and 8 bases from J, with 6 bases between. The CDR3 DNA reads TGCAGTGCTAGACAGACAACCCAGTACTTC. Protein sequence: CSARQTTQYF.

The chain combines TRBV6-5 with TRBJ1-2; 9 bases align to TRBD1. From germline, CDR1 is MNHEY and CDR2 SVGAGI. V gave up 2 bases and J gave up 7 bases; unmatched junction bases: 8. CDR3 length: 15 amino acids. Here the CDR3 DNA reads TGTGCCAGCAGTTACGGGAGGGACAGGGAAGGTGGCTACACCTTC. Amino acid sequence: CASSYGRDREGGYTF.

The CDR3 DNA is TGCGCCAGCAGCCAAATCCGGGACAGGGAGGCTGTATCTGAAGCTTTCTTT. Translation: CASSQIRDREAVSEAFF. V is TRBV4-1 and J is TRBJ1-1; TRBD1 agrees at 9 bases. This CDR3 is built from 17 residues. Germline trimming cut 2 bases from V and 6 bases from J; bases unmatched to any gene: 13. Germline assignment: CDR1 MGHRA and CDR2 YSYEKL.

The V and J genes are TRBV2 and TRBJ2-7; D not certain. This CDR3 is 14 amino acids long. CDR1 is SNHLY and CDR2 is FYNNEI in the germline V gene. Trimming took off 5 bases at V and 2 bases at J, with 13 bases between the two ends. The CDR3 nucleotides read TGTGCCAGCAGTAATAGGACGGAAGCCTACGAGCAGTACTTC. Translated, it gives CASSNRTEAYEQYF.

The chain carries TRBV5-4 and TRBJ2-5, with 8 bases lining up with TRBD1. The CDR3 has 15 residues. V was pared by 2 bases and J by 2 bases, with 5 bases of the junction left unmatched. Germline V gene sequence: CDR1 SGHNT, CDR2 YYREEE (reference sequence). Here the CDR3 reads CASSFPRQGQETQYF. Written as DNA, the CDR3 is TGTGCCAGCAGCTTCCCCCGACAGGGGCAAGAGACCCAGTACTTC.

This rearrangement joins TRBV6-5 to TRBJ2-5; 9 nucleotides align to TRBD2. This CDR3 has 14 amino acids. V was clipped by 0 bases and J by 7 bases; unmatched bases: 3. Germline V gives CDR1 MNHEY, CDR2 SVGAGI. CDR3 loop: CASSYSTSGATQYF. In DNA, the CDR3 is TGTGCCAGCAGTTACTCGACTAGCGGTGCGACCCAGTACTTC.

The chain combines TRBV5-1 with TRBJ2-7, with D maybe TRBD1 (6 bases). Germline CDR1 and CDR2: SGHRS and YFSETQ. The CDR3 totals 15 residues. V lost 0 bases to trimming and J lost 0 bases, with 10 bases between them. CDR3 nucleotide sequence: TGCGCCAGCAGCTTGGGGACAGTGAGCTCCTACGAGCAGTACTTC. Its protein product is CASSLGTVSSYEQYF.

The chain uses TRBV29-1 and TRBJ2-5; no firm D call. The CDR3 runs 11 residues. Germline lookup yields CDR1 SQVTM and CDR2 ANQGSEA. V lost 4 bases to trimming and J lost 1 base, with 4 bases between them. CDR3 DNA: TGCAGCGTTGCGCCCCAAGAGACCCAGTACTTC. Amino acid sequence: CSVAPQETQYF.